This TCR beta chain was identified in a study of neurological immune-mediated disorders. Via MiXCR, TCRdb re-called the 5' RACE reads, giving one row per CDR3 protein. The data show 100,000 or so distinct CDR3 sequences, around 3.4% seen once. The unsorted libraries originated from 2 million PBMCs that had been stored at -80 C. Ten or more counts support this clonotype. The V gene lost 0 bases and the J gene lost 8 bases, with 15 bases spanning the gap. CDR1 is SGDLS, CDR2 YYNGEE, per germline. This CDR3 comprises 15 residues. This clonotype was obtained from a young woman with multiple sclerosis. Sequencing was performed on PBMCs. The V gene is TRBV9, the J gene TRBJ2-1; D perhaps matches TRBD2 (6 bases). This CDR3 reads CASSVGTPGVYEQFF. The CDR3 DNA reads TGTGCCAGCAGCGTAGGAACCCCGGGAGTGTATGAGCAGTTCTTC.